This T cell receptor (beta chain) was captured in a study of control samples from healthy donors and cancer patients. The germline V gene has CDR1 LNHDA and CDR2 SQIVND (reference sequence). V dropped 5 bases and J dropped 1 base, with 14 bases sitting between them. CDR3 length: 15 residues. Sequencing used immunoSEQ multiplex PCR; TCRdb keeps in-frame clones, though not all of them. This sample yields about 120,000 clones, of which roughly 90% are seen a single time; under 40% belongs to the top ten. This chain connects TRBV19 to TRBJ1-2; no reliable D call. Input material: blood. This receptor was obtained from a man over 45 in good health. CDR3 amino acids: CASSPGVPYNYGYTF. As DNA, the CDR3 is TGTGCCAGTAGTCCGGGCGTCCCATATAACTATGGCTACACCTTC.